This passage covers 10 T cell receptor beta chains from one sample sequenced in a study of response to subunit inactivated influenza vaccine. From the RT-PCR reads, TCRdb called clonotypes with MiXCR, one entry per CDR3 protein. Found here are 150,000 to 200,000 distinct CDR3 sequences, approximately 10% of them singletons; the top ten hold under 15%. Sample: non-naive T cells sorted from PBMCs, taken 40 to 50 days after vaccination. These receptors were collected from a man aged 50-59 years who received an inactivated influenza vaccine.

This clonotype was observed a handful of times. The gene calls are TRBV20-1 and TRBJ1-5; no firm D call. This CDR3 spans 16 amino acids. The V gene lost 5 bases and the J gene lost 0 bases, with 17 bases spanning the gap. Looked up from germline, CDR1 is DFQATT and CDR2 is SNEGSKA (reference sequence). Here the CDR3 DNA reads TGCAGTGCTGAACTAGTAGGGATCGTTAGCAATCAGCCCCAGCATTTT. It translates to CSAELVGIVSNQPQHF.

This clonotype was picked up a small number of times. The V and J genes are TRBV10-3 and TRBJ1-2, with TRBD1 as a possible D gene (5 bases). Germline loops: CDR1 ENHRY, CDR2 SYGVKD. The ends were cut back, 8 bases at V and 3 bases at J, with 13 bases in the middle. The CDR3 sequence is 13 residues long. The CDR3 loop reads CAIGGDRDYGYTF. The CDR3 coding sequence is TGTGCCATCGGCGGGGACCGGGACTATGGCTACACCTTC.

This clonotype was seen at least ten times. This chain links TRBV11-2 with TRBJ2-1; the match to TRBD2 covers 10 bases. Looked up from germline, CDR1 is SGHAT and CDR2 is FQNNGV. This CDR3 has 15 residues. V lost 6 bases, J lost 7 bases, and 9 bases stayed unmatched. For the CDR3, the DNA is TGTGCCAGCAGGCCGGGACTAGCGAGAAGGAATGAGCAGTTCTTC. It is translated as CASRPGLARRNEQFF.

Comment on this clonotype: A single base separates this from a much larger clone, so it may be a read error. Given the absence of the conserved phenylalanine or tryptophan at the CDR3 end, a read error is likely. This chain links TRBV24-1 with TRBJ2-7; 9 bases match TRBD1. Germline CDR1 is KGHDR and CDR2 is SFDVKD. J gave up 6 bases and V 2 bases, and 4 bases lay outside the gene matches. CDR3 length equals 14 residues. Here the CDR3 reads CATSDWGTGSEQYL. CDR3 coding DNA: TGTGCCACCAGTGATTGGGGGACAGGGAGCGAGCAGTACCTC.

Only a few counts were recorded for this clonotype. The chain uses TRBV6-2 or TRBV6-3 and TRBJ2-6; TRBD1 is a possible D gene (6 bases). V dropped 7 bases and J dropped 4 bases, with 14 bases sitting between them. There are 15 residues in the CDR3. Looked up from germline, CDR1 is MNHEY and CDR2 is SVGEGT. For the CDR3, the DNA is TGTGCCAGCACCCTCAGGGGCACCGGGGCCAACGTCCTGACTTTC. It is translated as CASTLRGTGANVLTF.

This clonotype was observed many times. V usage is TRBV5-5 and J usage is TRBJ1-5; a weak D match, TRBD1 (6 bases). Germline CDR1 SGHKS, CDR2 YYEKEE (reference sequence). The CDR3 spans 15 residues. V was clipped by 4 bases and J by 6 bases, with 17 bases between them. The CDR3 spells CASSTNTGYGQPQHF. The CDR3 nucleotides read TGTGCCAGCAGCACAAATACAGGGTACGGTCAGCCCCAGCATTTT.

This clonotype was counted ten times or more. The chain couples TRBV9 to TRBJ1-2; no clear D. CDR1 SGDLS and CDR2 YYNGEE come from the germline V gene. V was trimmed by 0 bases and J by 5 bases, leaving 8 bases between them. This CDR3 has 13 residues. CDR3 region: CASSVVAGYGYTF. The CDR3 DNA reads TGTGCCAGCAGCGTAGTGGCGGGGTATGGCTACACCTTC.

This chain uses TRBV7-9 with TRBJ2-1; 9 positions match TRBD1. CDR3 length: 15 amino acids. The V and J ends lost 0 bases and 8 bases, in that order; junction bases with no gene match: 5. Germline V gives CDR1 SEHNR, CDR2 FQNEAQ (reference sequence). The CDR3 DNA reads as TGTGCCAGCAGCTTAGCAGGGACAGGGATGGATGAGCAGTTCTTC. Protein sequence: CASSLAGTGMDEQFF.

This clonotype was seen repeatedly, ten times or more. The chain combines TRBV5-1 with TRBJ2-4; TRBD2 matches 8 bases. CDR3 size: 14 residues. The germline CDR1 and CDR2 sequences are SGHRS and YFSETQ. J gave up 7 bases and V 4 bases, and 7 bases lay outside the gene matches. CDR3 bases: TGCGCCAGCAGCCCTATAGCGGGGACGAACATTCAGTACTTC. Residues: CASSPIAGTNIQYF.

Many counts were recorded for this clonotype. The chain links TRBV20-1 to TRBJ1-1; TRBD1 is a possible D gene (5 bases). Germline CDR1 is DFQATT and CDR2 is SNEGSKA (reference sequence). The V and J ends lost 1 base and 2 bases respectively, with 23 bases between them. This CDR3 spans 18 amino acids. The CDR3 loop is CSARVGTGINYLNTEAFF. The CDR3 DNA reads TGCAGTGCTAGAGTGGGGACGGGGATCAATTACCTTAACACTGAAGCTTTCTTT.